A single sample is the source of the 26 T cell receptor beta chains below, sequenced in a study of blood T cells in healthy people across ages (dated by TCRdb to 2013 to 2016). The method was 5' RACE. Sequenced using an Illumina HiSeq 2500. A second roughly 6 to 12 cycle PCR used a sample-barcoded 5' primer and a J-beta primer mix. Clones were called with MiXCR by TCRdb after fastp trimmed the public reads at Q25, and only in-frame beta chains were retained. Entries are consolidated by CDR3 protein sequence, retaining the most common genes and DNA. In all, the sample holds a few hundred thousand distinct CDR3 sequences, and around 27% of those were seen once. The ten largest clones add up to about 3.3% of the sample. This sample was also put to use in a study of T cells of mothers and their children.

Sequencing was performed on blood. These receptor sequences come from a boy aged 2-15 years in good health.

CDR3 protein: CASRRNSNQPQHF. CDR3 in DNA: TGTGCCAGCCGCCGCAATAGCAATCAGCCCCAGCATTTT. The chain recombines TRBV6-5 with TRBJ1-5; D not resolved. The CDR3 loop spans 13 amino acids. V was clipped by 8 bases and J by 0 bases, with 8 bases between them. Per the germline V gene, CDR1 is MNHEY and CDR2 is SVGAGI.

The chain uses TRBV7-9 and TRBJ1-2; 7 bases fit TRBD1. V shed 5 bases and J 2 bases; nucleotides not matched to a gene: 8. This CDR3 has 15 residues. Germline CDR1 SEHNR, CDR2 FQNEAQ (reference sequence). CDR3 amino acids: CASSARTGVNYGYTF. In nucleotides, the CDR3 is TGTGCCAGCAGCGCCCGGACAGGCGTCAACTATGGCTACACCTTC. Based on the CDR3 plus reference TRBV7-9 and TRBJ1-2, the full variable domain is DTGVSQNPRHKITKRGQNVTFRCDPISEHNRLYWYRQTLGQGPEFLTYFQNEAQLEKSRLLSDRFSAERPKGSFSTLEIQRTEQGDSAMYLCASSARTGVNYGYTFGSGTRLTVV.

This chain connects TRBV18 to TRBJ2-5; D gene uncertain. The V end was cut by 5 bases, the J end by 3 bases, with 7 bases between. The CDR3 runs 12 residues. Germline V gene sequence: CDR1 KGHSH, CDR2 LQKENI. Written as DNA, the CDR3 is TGTGCCAGCTCAACACGCGAAGAGACCCAGTACTTC. This encodes CASSTREETQYF.

V is TRBV12-5 and J is TRBJ2-2, with D possibly being TRBD1 (7 bases). CDR1 and CDR2 from the germline V gene are LGHNT and FRNRAP. V was cut by 9 bases and J by 0 bases, with 14 bases left in between. The CDR3 is 15 residues long. The CDR3 DNA is TGTGCTAGCGGGAGAGGGGGCGCGAACACCGGGGAGCTGTTTTTT. As protein: CASGRGGANTGELFF. The full variable domain, completed using reference TRBV12-5 and TRBJ2-2, is DARVTQTPRHKVTEMGQEVTMRCQPILGHNTVFWYRQTMMQGLELLAYFRNRAPLDDSGMPKDRFSAEMPDATLATLKIQPSEPRDSAVYFCASGRGGANTGELFFGEGSRLTVL.

This clonotype was seen more than once but under ten times. V usage is TRBV7-9 and J usage is TRBJ2-7; weak D call: TRBD1 (6 bases). V lost 5 bases, J lost 5 bases, and 10 bases lay in between. Germline V gene data show CDR1 as SEHNR and CDR2 as FQNEAQ (reference sequence). This CDR3 contains 12 residues. As DNA, the CDR3 is TGTGCCAGCAGCGCCACAGGGAACGAGCAGTACTTC. This encodes CASSATGNEQYF.

In its sample, this clonotype was seen many times. The rearrangement uses TRBV5-1 and TRBJ2-5, with D unresolved. There are 12 residues in the CDR3. Per germline, CDR1 SGHRS and CDR2 YFSETQ. Trimming left V 3 bases short and J 4 bases short, with 7 bases between. Written as DNA, the CDR3 is TGCGCCAGCAGCTCTAGTGGAGAGACCCAGTACTTC. This codes for CASSSSGETQYF.

The chain recombines TRBV7-3 with TRBJ1-1; no firm D call. V lost 0 bases, J lost 4 bases, and 12 bases lay in between. The CDR3 sequence is 15 residues long. CDR1 and CDR2 from the germline V gene are SGHTA and FQGTGA. The CDR3 region has the DNA TGTGCCAGCAGCTTAACAGCAGTTCTGGGCACTGAAGCTTTCTTT. Translation: CASSLTAVLGTEAFF.

This clonotype was seen a handful of times. J is TRBJ2-3 and V is TRBV10-3, with a weak D call TRBD2 (5 bases). Germline V gene data show CDR1 as ENHRY and CDR2 as SYGVKD. CDR3 length equals 15 residues. V gave up 4 bases and J gave up 2 bases, with 13 bases separating them. CDR3 loop: CAISVVGGNTDTQYF. The CDR3 DNA reads TGTGCCATCAGTGTAGTCGGAGGAAACACAGATACGCAGTATTTT.

The chain couples TRBV30 to TRBJ2-1, with 9 bases lining up with TRBD1. The CDR3 consists of 14 residues. Trimming took 2 bases from V and 7 from J; bases not matched to a gene: 6. Germline lookup yields CDR1 GTSNPN and CDR2 SVGIG (reference sequence). CDR3 nucleotide sequence: TGTGCCTGGAGTATGGGACAGGGCGCGAATGAGCAGTTCTTC. Translating it yields CAWSMGQGANEQFF.

The chain is built from TRBV11-2 and TRBJ2-3; D ambiguous. V shed 1 base and J shed 5 bases, with 7 bases lying between them. Per germline, CDR1 SGHAT and CDR2 FQNNGV. The CDR3 runs 13 residues. The CDR3 sequence: CASSLGVRDTQYF. The CDR3 DNA follows: TGTGCCAGCAGCTTAGGGGTCCGAGATACGCAGTATTTT.

J is TRBJ1-2 and V is TRBV30, with no clear D. CDR1 and CDR2 from the germline V gene are GTSNPN and SVGIG (reference sequence). The CDR3 spans 14 residues. V dropped 0 bases and J dropped 5 bases, with 13 bases sitting between them. CDR3 loop: CAWSVPLATYGYTF. The CDR3 region has the DNA TGTGCCTGGAGTGTGCCTTTGGCAACGTATGGCTACACCTTC.

This clonotype has only a few counts. The CDR3 here is CASSVESGFKEKLFF. DNA for the CDR3: TGTGCCAGCAGCGTAGAATCTGGGTTCAAAGAAAAACTGTTTTTT. This chain links TRBV9 with TRBJ1-4; D not certain. CDR1 is SGDLS and CDR2 is YYNGEE in the germline V gene. The V end lost 0 bases, the J end lost 8 bases, and 14 bases lay between the germline ends. The CDR3 runs 15 residues.

This clonotype was found many times. The rearrangement uses TRBV27 and TRBJ2-2; no reliable D call. V dropped 3 bases and J dropped 5 bases, with 7 bases sitting between them. CDR3 length: 13 amino acids. Germline CDR1 is MNHEY and CDR2 is SMNVEV (reference sequence). The CDR3 sequence is CASSFTFTGELFF. The CDR3 coding sequence is TGTGCCAGCAGTTTTACGTTTACCGGGGAGCTGTTTTTT.

The chain recombines TRBV3-1 with TRBJ1-5; tentative D call: TRBD1 (6 bases). This CDR3 region has 16 residues. The V end lost 4 bases, the J end lost 1 base, and 14 bases lay between the germline ends. The germline gives CDR1 LGHDT, CDR2 YNNKEL (reference sequence). The CDR3 DNA sequence: TGTGCCAGCAGCCCGCCCGGGACATCCAGCAATCAGCCCCAGCATTTT. Amino acid sequence: CASSPPGTSSNQPQHF.

The V call is TRBV27, the J call TRBJ2-5, with D maybe TRBD2 (5 bases). The CDR3 length is 13 residues. V lost 4 bases, J lost 4 bases, and 10 bases lay in between. Germline V gives CDR1 MNHEY, CDR2 SMNVEV (reference sequence). The DNA of the CDR3 is TGTGCCAGCAGTTCCGGGGTTTTAGAGACCCAGTACTTC. Its translation: CASSSGVLETQYF.

The chain joins TRBV5-1 to TRBJ2-1; 12 nucleotides agree with TRBD2. Germline loops: CDR1 SGHRS, CDR2 YFSETQ. Germline trimming cut 3 bases from V and 0 bases from J; bases unmatched to any gene: 4. CDR3 length: 17 residues. The CDR3 sequence: CASSWTSGASSYNEQFF. The CDR3 DNA reads as TGCGCCAGCAGCTGGACTAGCGGGGCTAGCTCCTACAATGAGCAGTTCTTC.

The chain couples TRBV13 to TRBJ2-5, with TRBD2 identical over 11 bases. This CDR3 comprises 15 residues. J gave up 3 bases and V 5 bases, and 5 bases lay outside the gene matches. Germline CDR1 PRHDT, CDR2 FYEKMQ (reference sequence). CDR3 amino acids: CASSISGGGEETQYF. Written as DNA, the CDR3 is TGTGCCAGCAGCATTAGCGGGGGGGGAGAAGAGACCCAGTACTTC.

J is TRBJ2-1 and V is TRBV5-1; D gene uncertain. Per germline, CDR1 SGHRS and CDR2 YFSETQ. The CDR3 has 11 residues. Trimming left V 3 bases short and J 6 bases short, with 4 bases between. DNA of the CDR3: TGCGCCAGCAGCTCTACCAATGAGCAGTTCTTC. Translation gives CASSSTNEQFF.

There are a few counts of this clonotype. This chain uses TRBV6-5 with TRBJ1-2; no clear D. CDR1 is MNHEY and CDR2 is SVGAGI in the germline V gene. Trimming removed 5 bases at V and 6 bases at J, with 13 bases between. CDR3 length: 13 residues. The CDR3 nucleotides are TGTGCCAGCAGTCGGACCGGTACTAATGGCTACACCTTC. Its translation is CASSRTGTNGYTF.

The V gene is TRBV24-1, the J gene TRBJ2-1, with 9 bases fitting TRBD1. Germline lookup yields CDR1 KGHDR and CDR2 SFDVKD. The CDR3 loop spans 16 amino acids. Germline trimming cut 3 bases from V and 1 base from J; bases unmatched to any gene: 3. The CDR3 bases are TGTGCCACCAGTGATCTCGGGACAGGGTCCTACAATGAGCAGTTCTTC. Protein product: CATSDLGTGSYNEQFF.

This clonotype was observed a handful of times. The chain uses TRBV18 and TRBJ1-4; D remains ambiguous. Trimming cost V 3 bases and J 8 bases, with 10 bases left between them. This CDR3 has 13 amino acids. Germline V gives CDR1 KGHSH, CDR2 LQKENI. CDR3 coding DNA: TGTGCCAGCTCACCTCCCCCGGGCGAAAAACTGTTTTTT. It encodes CASSPPPGEKLFF.

This clonotype was picked up a small number of times. The V and J genes are TRBV2 and TRBJ2-4; D is undetermined. The CDR3 length is 14 residues. Germline V gene lookup returns CDR1 SNHLY and CDR2 FYNNEI. Trimming left V 5 bases short and J 1 base short, with 9 bases between. The CDR3 region has the DNA TGTGCCAGCAGTAGGTCTCTGGCCAAAAACATTCAGTACTTC. Protein: CASSRSLAKNIQYF.

This chain uses TRBV6-2 or TRBV6-3 with TRBJ2-3; 10 nucleotides agree with TRBD2. Germline V lookup: CDR1 MNHEY, CDR2 SVGEGT. V shed 2 bases and J 3 bases; nucleotides not matched to a gene: 8. The CDR3 consists of 17 residues. The CDR3 coding sequence is TGTGCCAGCAGTTACGGCCCAGCGGGGGGGCGAACAGATACGCAGTATTTT. This translates into CASSYGPAGGRTDTQYF.

The rearrangement uses TRBV5-1 and TRBJ1-3; 7 bases fit TRBD1. Germline assignment: CDR1 SGHRS and CDR2 YFSETQ. This CDR3 has 18 residues. The trim removed 4 bases at V and 1 base at J, leaving 14 bases unmatched. DNA for the CDR3: TGCGCCAGCAGCGTGCGGACAGGTGTATATGATTCTGGAAACACCATATATTTT. It encodes CASSVRTGVYDSGNTIYF. Full variable domain (rest looked up from reference TRBV5-1 and TRBJ1-3): KAGVTQTPRYLIKTRGQQVTLSCSPISGHRSVSWYQQTPGQGLQFLFEYFSETQRNKGNFPGRFSGRQFSNSRSEMNVSTLELGDSALYLCASSVRTGVYDSGNTIYFGEGSWLTVV.

This clonotype was detected a few times. This rearrangement joins TRBV7-9 to TRBJ1-2, with 7 bases aligning to TRBD1. The trim removed 4 bases at V and 2 bases at J, leaving 7 bases unmatched. CDR3 size: 15 residues. CDR1 is SEHNR and CDR2 is FQNEAQ in the germline V gene (reference sequence). The CDR3 DNA reads TGTGCCAGCAGCTCCCCCGAGGGGGCGAACTATGGCTACACCTTC. This translates into CASSSPEGANYGYTF.

As concerns this clonotype: The germline gene is not matched at one end of the junction; a read error may be the cause. V and J are TRBV5-6 and TRBJ2-1, with D tentatively TRBD1 or TRBD2 (5 bases each). This CDR3 has 16 amino acids. In germline, CDR1 is SGHDT, CDR2 YYEEEE. The CDR3 DNA reads TGTGCCAGCAGCTTTAGGGGTAGCGTGAGGATTAATGAGCAGCTCTTC. Translated: CASSFRGSVRINEQLF.